The 22 T cell receptor delta chains reported below all come from one sample, sequenced in a study of gamma-delta T cells after stem cell transplantation. TCRdb re-called clones from the RT-PCR reads using CATT. There are fewer than 4,500 delta-chain clones in the sample; about 12% occur only once, and just over 3% lies in the top ten. The sample was gamma-delta T cells. Receptors originate from a human donor. It is not recorded whose cells these are; they may come from a transplant donor.

This clone rates as medium-sized. The chain joins TRDV1 to TRDJ1; 7 bases map to TRDD3. Germline values: CDR1 TSWWSYY, CDR2 QGS. Trimming took 4 bases from V and 0 from J; bases not matched to a gene: 26. This CDR3 is 22 amino acids long. CDR3 in DNA: TGTGCTCTTGGGGCCCTAGTTACTTCAATCCTGGGGGCTCCCCTTTACACCGATAAACTCATCTTT. Encoded protein: CALGALVTSILGAPLYTDKLIF.

This clone was observed a few times. The chain combines TRDV1 with TRDJ1; 10 bases are shared with TRDD3. The germline V gene has CDR1 TSWWSYY and CDR2 QGS. The ends lost 6 bases at V and 0 bases at J; junction bases unmatched: 16. This CDR3 region has 19 residues. The CDR3 DNA reads as TGTGCTCTTGGTTTCCCGGGGCTACGTACTGGGGGATACACCGATAAACTCATCTTT. This sequence encodes CALGFPGLRTGGYTDKLIF.

A few counts support this clone. The V gene is TRDV1, the J gene TRDJ1, with TRDD3 matching over 9 bases. Trimming removed 5 bases from V and 0 bases from J; junction bases left unmatched: 25. CDR3 length: 22 amino acids. Looked up from germline, CDR1 is TSWWSYY and CDR2 is QGS. The CDR3 bases are TGTGCTCTTGGGAACTCCCCTATCAGGCGAATAGGGGGATACCCCTACACCGATAAACTCATCTTT. Translation: CALGNSPIRRIGGYPYTDKLIF.

This clone was seen a few times. The junction and the germline gene differ at one end; a read error may be behind it. The sample holds other DNA sequences that translate to the same CDR3. The V and J genes are TRDV2 and TRDJ3; the match to TRDD3 covers 9 bases. This CDR3 comprises 17 residues. CDR1 is GEAIGNYY and CDR2 is EKD in the germline V gene. The CDR3 spells CACDTGDTSWDTRQMFF. CDR3 nucleotide sequence: TGCGCCTGTGACACGGGGGATACTTCCTGGGACACCCGACAGATGTTTTTC.

This clone has more than one count but fewer than ten. The chain is built from TRDV1 and TRDJ1; no definite D call. Germline V gene lookup returns CDR1 TSWWSYY and CDR2 QGS. The CDR3 loop spans 15 amino acids. V gave up 2 bases and J gave up 4 bases, with 14 bases separating them. CDR3 sequence reads: CALGETLPPFDKLIF. DNA of the CDR3: TGTGCTCTTGGGGAAACTTTACCCCCGTTCGATAAACTCATCTTT.

A few counts support this clone. V usage is TRDV1 and J usage is TRDJ1; TRDD3 aligns across 11 bases. Trimming at V came to 0 bases and at J to 3 bases, leaving 18 bases not matched to a gene. This CDR3 has 21 amino acids. Germline CDR1 TSWWSYY, CDR2 QGS. The CDR3 is CALGELVKVLGDMEYADKLIF. The CDR3 DNA sequence: TGTGCTCTTGGGGAACTGGTTAAAGTACTGGGGGATATGGAGTACGCCGATAAACTCATCTTT.

By sample share, this clone is medium-sized. V usage is TRAV29/DV5 and J usage is TRDJ3; 13 positions agree with TRDD3. V trimming: 3 bases; J trimming: 1 base; junction bases outside the gene matches: 10. This CDR3 has 20 amino acids. Germline assignment: CDR1 NSMFDY and CDR2 ISSIKDK. The CDR3 loop is CAATNLLGDTTSWDTRQMFF. In DNA, the CDR3 is TGTGCAGCAACTAACTTACTGGGGGATACGACGTCCTGGGACACCCGACAGATGTTTTTC.

This clone is labeled medium-sized. Other DNA sequences of this sample code for an identical CDR3. The chain combines TRDV2 with TRDJ3; 10 bases agree with TRDD3. Germline V CDR1 and CDR2: GEAIGNYY, EKD. The CDR3 is 17 amino acids. V was pared by 0 bases and J by 4 bases, with 2 bases of the junction left unmatched. This CDR3 is CACDTGGYGWDTRQMFF. Here the CDR3 DNA reads TGTGCCTGTGACACCGGGGGATACGGATGGGACACCCGACAGATGTTTTTC.

This clone was seen a single time. The rearrangement joins TRDV1 to TRDJ1, with 7 bases identical to TRDD3. Here the J gene was assigned by germline matching of the DNA, as TCRdb has none. Unmatched junction bases numbered 21, after V lost 2 bases and J lost 0 bases. Germline loops: CDR1 TSWWSYY, CDR2 QGS. The CDR3 contains 21 residues. The CDR3 DNA reads as TGTGCTCTTGGGGAAGGTATCCTCGGGACAGAGGGGGATGGGGACACCGATAAACTCATCTTT. This gives the protein CALGEGILGTEGDGDTDKLIF.

Only a few counts were recorded for this clone. This chain links TRDV1 with TRDJ1; D ambiguous. From germline, CDR1 is TSWWSYY and CDR2 QGS. Trimming took 0 bases from V and 8 from J, leaving 16 bases between them. The CDR3 length is 15 residues. The DNA of the CDR3 is TGTGCTCTTGGGGAACTTATAGGTTTACCAGCCAAACTCATCTTT. Its translation is CALGELIGLPAKLIF.

This clone is termed medium-sized (0.01 to 0.1%). The chain links TRDV1 to TRDJ1, with TRDD2 as a possible D gene (6 bases). Trimming removed 3 bases from V and 8 bases from J, with 19 bases in between. Per germline, CDR1 TSWWSYY and CDR2 QGS. CDR3 length: 15 residues. The CDR3 sequence is CALGEKEPSDTKLIF. The CDR3 coding sequence is TGTGCTCTTGGGGAGAAAGAGCCTTCCGACACCAAACTCATCTTT.

DNA for the CDR3: TGTGCTCTTGGGGCCCCTGAGATCTCTCCCCTCCTACTGGGGGTCCACACCGATAAACTCATCTTT. Encoded protein: CALGAPEISPLLLGVHTDKLIF. Without a V gene call, the J gene is given as TRDJ1; the table's D call of TRDD3 was not tested on the DNA. The CDR3 spans 22 residues.

This clone is termed medium-sized. The V call is TRDV1, the J call TRDJ1; 13 bases map to TRDD3. The germline gives CDR1 TSWWSYY, CDR2 QGS. The CDR3 totals 21 residues. V was pared by 2 bases and J by 6 bases, with 21 bases of the junction left unmatched. As DNA, the CDR3 is TGTGCTCTTGGGGAAGGGCTTCCTAATACTGGAGTACTGGGGGATACGAATAAACTCATCTTT. Protein product: CALGEGLPNTGVLGDTNKLIF.

V is TRDV1 and J is TRDJ1; 13 bases align to TRDD3. Assignment of the J gene here rests on matching the DNA to germline, because TCRdb gives none. The CDR3 is 25 residues long. The V gene end was trimmed by 0 bases and the J gene end by 2 bases; junction bases not matched to a gene: 27. Germline V gene data show CDR1 as TSWWSYY and CDR2 as QGS. CDR3 amino acids: CALGELRLLGDTRSLSLVGTDKLIF. In nucleotides, the CDR3 is TGTGCTCTTGGGGAACTGCGGCTACTGGGGGATACGCGGAGTCTTTCCTTAGTAGGGACCGATAAACTCATCTTT.

The rearrangement uses TRDV1 and TRDJ1; unclear D gene. Trimming removed 1 base at V and 0 bases at J, with 12 bases between. Germline loops: CDR1 TSWWSYY, CDR2 QGS. The CDR3 length is 16 residues. The CDR3 nucleotides read TGTGCTCTTGGGGAACGACCACGGTCGAACACCGATAAACTCATCTTT. This encodes CALGERPRSNTDKLIF.

With respect to this clone: The junction differs from germline at one of its ends, possibly a read error. The chain uses TRDV1 and TRDJ1, with D possibly matching TRDD3 (5 bases). Because TCRdb records no J gene, it was assigned here through a match of the DNA to germline. The germline gives CDR1 TSWWSYY, CDR2 QGS. The CDR3 contains 15 residues. For the CDR3, the DNA is TGTGCTCGTGGGGCCCCGCCTTTCCACACCGATAAACTCATCTTT. Its translation: CARGAPPFHTDKLIF.

This clone rates as medium-sized (0.01 to 0.1%). The gene calls are TRDV3 and TRDJ1; 10 bases agree with TRDD3. Germline-derived CDR1 and CDR2 are TVYSNPD and GDNSRS (reference sequence). The CDR3 consists of 16 residues. Unmatched junction bases numbered 14, after V lost 4 bases and J lost 3 bases. CDR3 DNA sequence: TGTGCCTGCCTTTCTCTCCTGGGGGATAAACCCGATAAACTCATCTTT. Its translation is CACLSLLGDKPDKLIF.

Points on this clone: This may be a read error, as it is one base from a much larger clone. The V call is TRDV2, the J call TRDJ1, with 9 positions matching TRDD3. The CDR3 has 15 amino acids. Germline loops: CDR1 GEAIGNYY, CDR2 EKD. V was clipped by 4 bases and J by 0 bases; unmatched bases: 5. CDR3 region: CACDVLGEYTDKLIF. DNA for the CDR3: TGTGCCTGTGATGTACTGGGGGAATACACCGATAAACTCATCTTT.

CDR3 sequence reads: CACDTRYRSRLRRYTDKLIF. The CDR3 DNA sequence: TGTGCCTGTGACACCCGGTACAGGTCCCGACTCCGCAGGTACACCGATAAACTCATCTTT. The chain combines TRDV2 with TRDJ1; D is ambiguous. Here the J gene was assigned by germline matching of the DNA, as TCRdb has none. There are 20 residues in the CDR3. The germline CDR1 and CDR2 sequences are GEAIGNYY and EKD. The ends were cut back, 0 bases at V and 0 bases at J, with 25 bases in the middle.

The chain uses TRAV29/DV5 and TRDJ1, with 10 bases aligning to TRDD3. Germline CDR1 and CDR2: NSMFDY and ISSIKDK. V dropped 4 bases and J dropped 0; count of bases not matched to a gene: 18. The length of the CDR3 is 19 residues. CDR3 region: CAALRSTGGLGPYTDKLIF. The CDR3 DNA follows: TGTGCAGCACTCCGGAGTACTGGGGGATTGGGCCCGTACACCGATAAACTCATCTTT.

The chain joins TRDV1 to TRDJ1; 9 nucleotides line up with TRDD3. Germline matching of the DNA provided the J gene here, since TCRdb leaves it blank. The V segment lost 0 bases and the J segment 2 bases; nucleotides outside the gene matches: 22. Per the germline V gene, CDR1 is TSWWSYY and CDR2 is QGS. This CDR3 is 22 amino acids long. The CDR3, as DNA: TGTGCTCTTGGGGAACTATCCCTTCTCGGACGGGGGGGGGATACATTGACCGATAAACTCATCTTT. This translates into CALGELSLLGRGGDTLTDKLIF.

In DNA, the CDR3 is TGTGCAGCAAGGGCCCTAGGGATAAGAACCCACAGCTCCTGGGACACCCGACAGATGTTTTTC. Its translation: CAARALGIRTHSSWDTRQMFF. Without a V gene call, the J gene is given as TRDJ3; the DNA was not used to check the table's D call, TRDD3. The CDR3 spans 21 residues.